This T cell receptor (beta chain) was captured in a study of blood T cell repertoires in COVID-19. In the study overall: The samples span acute and convalescent COVID-19 from the United States, Italy and Spain. The cDNA or gDNA used as material had been derived from T cells, B-cell-depleted T cells, or PBMCs.

As processed by the authors: Reference gene primer amplification gave nucleated cell count estimates. The protocol was immunoSEQ multiplex PCR, while the TCRdb copy is restricted to in-frame clones and leaves out a portion. From that table come the V and J calls and clone size; the DNA was used to work out D and trimming. The table includes 70,000 or so clones, about nine tenths detected once. This clone has a single count. The CDR3 runs to 14 residues. V was clipped by 0 bases and J by 6 bases, with 10 bases between them. Looked up from germline, CDR1 is SGDLS and CDR2 is YYNGEE. This TCR was sampled from a woman of 80 years or more with active COVID-19. The source material was peripheral blood. The rearrangement uses TRBV9 and TRBJ2-1; D uncertain. In DNA form, the CDR3 reads TGTGCCAGCAGCGTAGGAAACCCCAGCAATGAGCAGTTCTTC. Its protein is CASSVGNPSNEQFF.